The subject of this entry is one TCR beta chain. The V and J ends lost 1 base and 5 bases, in that order; junction bases with no gene match: 7. The germline V gene has CDR1 SGHKS and CDR2 YYEKEE (reference sequence). The length of the CDR3 is 15 residues. This table comes from immunoSEQ multiplex PCR, and its TCRdb copy is limited to in-frame clones, with some not included. Of 300,000 to 350,000 clones listed, around 87% were seen once; the top ten hold under 6.5%. These data originate in a study of blood T cell repertoires in COVID-19. Study summary: From T cells, B-cell-depleted T cells, or PBMCs came the material, which was cDNA or gDNA.

Seattle patient enrollment occurred during active infection, with longitudinal follow-up thereafter. This clonotype was obtained from a woman between 45 and 65 years old with COVID-19, enrolled during active disease. The rearrangement joins TRBV5-5 to TRBJ2-5; 8 nucleotides agree with TRBD1. Input material: peripheral blood. CDR3 in amino acids: CASSLIQGAAETQYF. The CDR3 DNA reads TGTGCCAGCAGCTTGATTCAGGGGGCGGCGGAGACCCAGTACTTC.